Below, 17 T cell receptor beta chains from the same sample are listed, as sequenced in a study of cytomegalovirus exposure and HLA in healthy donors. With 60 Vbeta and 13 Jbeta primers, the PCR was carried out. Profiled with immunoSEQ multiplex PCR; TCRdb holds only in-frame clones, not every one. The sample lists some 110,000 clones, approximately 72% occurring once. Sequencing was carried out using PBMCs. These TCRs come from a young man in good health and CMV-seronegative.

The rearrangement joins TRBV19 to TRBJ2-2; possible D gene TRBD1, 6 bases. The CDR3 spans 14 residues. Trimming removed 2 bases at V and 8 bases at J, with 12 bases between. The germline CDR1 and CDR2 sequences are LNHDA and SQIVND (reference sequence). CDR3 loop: CASSIYSGQGELFF. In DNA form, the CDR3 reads TGTGCCAGTAGTATATACTCCGGACAGGGGGAGCTGTTTTTT.

The CDR3 nucleotides read TGTGCCAGCAGTTTGGCGGGAGGGGACTACGAGCAGTACTTC. Amino acids: CASSLAGGDYEQYF. The chain carries TRBV28 and TRBJ2-7, with 9 bases aligning to TRBD2. The CDR3 spans 14 residues. Germline loops: CDR1 MDHEN, CDR2 SYDVKM. V lost 3 bases to trimming and J lost 3 bases; unmatched junction nucleotides: 3. The whole variable domain, filled in from reference TRBV28 and TRBJ2-7, reads DVKVTQSSRYLVKRTGEKVFLECVQDMDHENMFWYRQDPGLGLRLIYFSYDVKMKEKGDIPEGYSVSREKKERFSLILESASTNQTSMYLCASSLAGGDYEQYFGPGTRLTVT.

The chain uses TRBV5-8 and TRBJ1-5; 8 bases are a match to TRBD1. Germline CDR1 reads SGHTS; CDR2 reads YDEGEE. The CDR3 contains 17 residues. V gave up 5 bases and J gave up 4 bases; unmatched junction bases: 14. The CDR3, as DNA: TGTGCCAGCAGGATAACAGGGGGAGGTTTGGGGAATCAGCCCCAGCATTTT. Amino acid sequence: CASRITGGGLGNQPQHF.

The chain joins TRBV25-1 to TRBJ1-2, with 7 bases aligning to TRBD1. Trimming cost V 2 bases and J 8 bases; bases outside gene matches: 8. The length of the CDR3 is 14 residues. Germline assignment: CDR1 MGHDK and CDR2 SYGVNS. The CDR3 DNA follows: TGTGCCAGCAGTGAACCAGGGACAGTCGTGGGCTACACCTTC. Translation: CASSEPGTVVGYTF.

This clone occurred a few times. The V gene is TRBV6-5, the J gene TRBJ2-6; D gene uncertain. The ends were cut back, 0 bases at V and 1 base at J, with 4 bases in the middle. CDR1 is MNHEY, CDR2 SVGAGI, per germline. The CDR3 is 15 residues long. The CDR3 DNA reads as TGTGCCAGCAGTTACTCCATTTCTGGGGCCAACGTCCTGACTTTC. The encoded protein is CASSYSISGANVLTF.

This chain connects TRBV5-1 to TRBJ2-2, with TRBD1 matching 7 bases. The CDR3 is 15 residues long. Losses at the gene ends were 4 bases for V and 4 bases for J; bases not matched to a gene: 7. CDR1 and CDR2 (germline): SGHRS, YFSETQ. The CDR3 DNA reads TGCGCCAGCAGCCCACAGGGGCTTGGCACCGGGGAGCTGTTTTTT. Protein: CASSPQGLGTGELFF.

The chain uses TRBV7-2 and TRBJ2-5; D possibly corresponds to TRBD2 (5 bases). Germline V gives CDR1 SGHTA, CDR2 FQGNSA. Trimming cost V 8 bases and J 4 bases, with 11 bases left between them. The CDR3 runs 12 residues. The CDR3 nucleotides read TGTGCCAGCTCAGACGGGGTAGAGACCCAGTACTTC. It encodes CASSDGVETQYF. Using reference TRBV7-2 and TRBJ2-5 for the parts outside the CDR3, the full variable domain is GAGVSQSPSNKVTEKGKDVELRCDPISGHTALYWYRQSLGQGLEFLIYFQGNSAPDKSGLPSDRFSAERTGGSVSTLTIQRTQQEDSAVYLCASSDGVETQYFGPGTRLLVL.

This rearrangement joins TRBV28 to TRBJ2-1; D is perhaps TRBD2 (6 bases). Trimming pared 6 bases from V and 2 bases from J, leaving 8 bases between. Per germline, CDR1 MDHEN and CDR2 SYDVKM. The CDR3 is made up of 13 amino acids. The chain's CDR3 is CASRGLTYNEQFF. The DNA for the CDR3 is TGTGCCAGCAGGGGACTGACCTACAATGAGCAGTTCTTC.

The CDR3 spells CASSQEGIGTADSNQPQHF. The CDR3 DNA reads as TGCGCCAGCAGCCAAGAGGGCATCGGGACAGCAGATAGCAATCAGCCCCAGCATTTT. This chain links TRBV4-1 with TRBJ1-5; 7 bases map to TRBD1. V dropped 0 bases and J dropped 0; count of bases not matched to a gene: 11. Per germline, CDR1 MGHRA and CDR2 YSYEKL. This CDR3 spans 19 amino acids.

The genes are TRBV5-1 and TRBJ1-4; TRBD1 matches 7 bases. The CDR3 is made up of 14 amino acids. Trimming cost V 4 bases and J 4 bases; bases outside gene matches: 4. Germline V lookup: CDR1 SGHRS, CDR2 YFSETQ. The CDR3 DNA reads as TGCGCCAGCAGCCCCCAGGGGGTTAATGAAAAACTGTTTTTT. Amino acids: CASSPQGVNEKLFF. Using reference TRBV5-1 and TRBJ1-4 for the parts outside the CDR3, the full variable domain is KAGVTQTPRYLIKTRGQQVTLSCSPISGHRSVSWYQQTPGQGLQFLFEYFSETQRNKGNFPGRFSGRQFSNSRSEMNVSTLELGDSALYLCASSPQGVNEKLFFGSGTQLSVL.

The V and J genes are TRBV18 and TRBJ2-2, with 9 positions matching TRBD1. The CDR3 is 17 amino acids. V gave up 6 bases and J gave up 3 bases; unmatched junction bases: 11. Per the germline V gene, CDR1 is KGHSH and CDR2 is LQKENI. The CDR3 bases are TGTGCCAGCTCTCATGGCCCCGGGACAGGGCACACCGGGGAGCTGTTTTTT. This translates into CASSHGPGTGHTGELFF.

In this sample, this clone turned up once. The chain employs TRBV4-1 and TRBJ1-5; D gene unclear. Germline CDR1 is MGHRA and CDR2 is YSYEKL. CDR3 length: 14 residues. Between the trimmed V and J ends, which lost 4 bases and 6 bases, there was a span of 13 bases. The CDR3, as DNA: TGCGCCAGCAGCCGAATACCAGGTGGTCAGCCCCAGCATTTT. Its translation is CASSRIPGGQPQHF.

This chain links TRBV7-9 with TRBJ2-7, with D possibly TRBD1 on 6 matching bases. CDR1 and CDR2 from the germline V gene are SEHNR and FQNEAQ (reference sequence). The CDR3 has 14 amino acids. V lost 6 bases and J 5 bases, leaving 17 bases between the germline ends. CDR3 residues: CASRRARGFDEQYF. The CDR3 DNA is TGTGCCAGCAGAAGGGCCAGGGGTTTCGACGAGCAGTACTTC.

The chain's CDR3 is CASSLDGSRTDTQYF. Here the CDR3 DNA reads TGTGCCAGCAGCTTAGACGGGAGTAGAACAGATACGCAGTATTTT. The chain joins TRBV11-3 to TRBJ2-3; D is perhaps TRBD2 (6 bases). Germline CDR1 and CDR2: SGHNT and YENEEA. The CDR3 length is 15 residues. Trimming removed 0 bases from V and 3 bases from J, with 10 bases in between.

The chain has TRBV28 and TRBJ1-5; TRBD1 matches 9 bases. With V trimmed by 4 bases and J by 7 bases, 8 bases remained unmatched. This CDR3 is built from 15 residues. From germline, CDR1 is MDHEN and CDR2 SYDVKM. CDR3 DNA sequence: TGTGCCAGCAGTTCCGAGGGACAGGGAAGGCAGCCCCAGCATTTT. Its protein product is CASSSEGQGRQPQHF.

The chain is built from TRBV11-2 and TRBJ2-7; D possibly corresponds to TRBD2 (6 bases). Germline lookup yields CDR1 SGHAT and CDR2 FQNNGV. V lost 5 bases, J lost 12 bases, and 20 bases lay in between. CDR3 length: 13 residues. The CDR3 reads CASSPEAGQRVYF. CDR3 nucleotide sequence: TGTGCCAGCAGCCCAGAGGCGGGGCAGAGGGTGTACTTC.

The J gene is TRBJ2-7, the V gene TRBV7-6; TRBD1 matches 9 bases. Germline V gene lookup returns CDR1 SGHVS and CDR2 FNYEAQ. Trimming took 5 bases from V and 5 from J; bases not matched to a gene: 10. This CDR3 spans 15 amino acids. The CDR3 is CASSPGQGLSHEQYF. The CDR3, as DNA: TGTGCCAGCAGCCCCGGACAGGGGCTTTCCCACGAGCAGTACTTC.